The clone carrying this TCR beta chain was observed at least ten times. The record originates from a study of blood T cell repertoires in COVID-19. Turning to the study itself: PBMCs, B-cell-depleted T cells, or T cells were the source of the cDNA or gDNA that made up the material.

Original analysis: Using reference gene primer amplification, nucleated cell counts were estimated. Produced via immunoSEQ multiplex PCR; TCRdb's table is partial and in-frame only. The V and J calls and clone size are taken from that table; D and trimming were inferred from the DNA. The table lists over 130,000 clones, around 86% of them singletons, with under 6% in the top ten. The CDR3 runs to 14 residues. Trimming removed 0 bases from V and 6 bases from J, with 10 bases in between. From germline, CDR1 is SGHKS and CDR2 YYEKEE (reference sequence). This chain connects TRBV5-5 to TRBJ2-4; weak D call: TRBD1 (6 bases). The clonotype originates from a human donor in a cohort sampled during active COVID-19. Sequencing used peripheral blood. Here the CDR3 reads CASSLEGDGNIQYF. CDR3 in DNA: TGTGCCAGCAGCTTGGAGGGGGACGGAAACATTCAGTACTTC.